The rows below give T cell receptor beta chains drawn from one sample of a study of blood T cell repertoires in COVID-19. This table comes from immunoSEQ multiplex PCR, and its TCRdb copy is limited to in-frame clones, with some not included. The top ten clones hold approximately 7.9% of a sample with some 110,000 clones, around 86% of them seen once. Sequenced: peripheral blood. The source is a man aged 65-85 years with acute or convalescent COVID-19. CDR3s include the opening cysteine and the closing phenylalanine or tryptophan. D genes are given only for firm matches. Clone size, where shown, is once, few, many, or a class for clones that have expanded.

-,TRBJ2-3,-,TRBV9,CASSGGSGDTQYF,TGTGCCAGCAGCGGTGGATCGGGAGATACGCAGTATTTT
TRBD2,TRBJ2-7,-,TRBV9,CASSFGLETYEQYF,TGTGCCAGCAGCTTTGGACTAGAAACCTACGAGCAGTACTTC
TRBD1,TRBJ2-7,once,TRBV9,CASSVGTGYSYEQYF,TGTGCCAGCAGCGTAGGGACAGGGTACTCCTACGAGCAGTACTTC
-,TRBJ1-4,-,TRBV19,CASKKREGEKLFF,TGTGCCAGTAAGAAGCGGGAAGGAGAAAAACTGTTTTTT
-,TRBJ2-1,-,TRBV6-2/TRBV6-3,CASSRDIYNEQFF,TGTGCCAGCAGTCGGGACATCTACAATGAGCAGTTCTTC
TRBD1,TRBJ1-1,once,TRBV28,CASRPQGVGTEAFF,TGTGCCAGCAGACCCCAGGGGGTCGGAACTGAAGCTTTCTTT
TRBD1,TRBJ2-1,-,TRBV7-6,CASSLETGGVNEQFF,TGTGCCAGCAGCTTAGAGACAGGGGGAGTAAATGAGCAGTTCTTC
TRBD1,TRBJ2-1,-,TRBV19,CATKTGALYNEQFF,TGTGCCACCAAGACAGGGGCCCTATACAATGAGCAGTTCTTC
-,TRBJ1-5,few,TRBV5-1,CASSLGPGDRNQPQHF,TGCGCCAGCAGCTTGGGGCCGGGTGATAGGAATCAGCCCCAGCATTTT
-,TRBJ1-6,-,TRBV10-3,CAISEDGGGSSPLHF,TGTGCCATCAGTGAGGATGGTGGTGGTAGTTCACCCCTCCACTTT
-,TRBJ2-7,-,TRBV18,CASSNLREQYF,TGTGCCAGCTCAAATCTGAGGGAGCAGTACTTC
-,TRBJ1-6,-,TRBV18,CASSPDSSNSPLHF,TGTGCCAGCTCACCGGACAGCAGTAATTCACCCCTCCACTTT
-,TRBJ1-1,few,TRBV29-1,CSVESGRGNTEAFF,TGCAGCGTTGAATCGGGTAGGGGGAACACTGAAGCTTTCTTT
TRBD1,TRBJ2-2,once,TRBV24-1,CATSDGRQGDTGELFF,TGTGCCACCAGTGATGGACGACAGGGAGACACCGGGGAGCTGTTTTTT
-,TRBJ2-3,-,TRBV6-5,CASYLGGWSTDTQYF,TGTGCCAGCTACCTAGGGGGTTGGAGCACAGATACGCAGTATTTT
TRBD1,TRBJ1-5,once,TRBV7-9,CASSLSSQGAGNQPQHF,TGTGCCAGCAGCTTATCTTCACAGGGGGCTGGCAATCAGCCCCAGCATTTT
TRBD1,TRBJ1-2,few,TRBV5-1,CASRAGTGVSSNYGYTF,TGCGCCAGCAGGGCCGGGACAGGGGTATCATCGAACTATGGCTACACCTTC
-,TRBJ2-7,few,TRBV5-1,CASSSEQGSYEQYF,TGCGCCAGCAGCTCGGAGCAGGGATCCTACGAGCAGTACTTC
-,TRBJ2-7,-,TRBV5-4,CASSFGLSGLLSEQYF,TGTGCCAGCAGCTTTGGTTTAAGCGGACTCCTCTCCGAGCAGTACTTC
TRBD1,TRBJ1-1,once,TRBV28,CASSLVRQGATEAFF,TGTGCCAGCAGTTTAGTAAGGCAGGGGGCCACTGAAGCTTTCTTT
-,TRBJ2-7,-,TRBV5-1,CASSLSPGEPHEQYF,TGCGCCAGCAGCTTGTCTCCCGGGGAACCCCACGAGCAGTACTTC
TRBD1,TRBJ1-1,-,TRBV29-1,CSVGGTGRAFF,TGCAGCGTAGGAGGGACAGGGCGGGCTTTCTTT
-,TRBJ1-1,once,TRBV3-1/TRBV3-2,CASSRGLRAFF,TGTGCCAGCAGCAGGGGACTTCGGGCTTTCTTT
TRBD2,TRBJ2-3,-,TRBV29-1,CSVEDYSGRRTDTQYF,TGCAGCGTTGAGGATTATAGCGGGAGAAGGACAGATACGCAGTATTTT